This TCR beta chain was observed in a study of post-analysis software for immune sequencing data (dated by TCRdb to between 2014 and 2017). In terms of the full investigation: The recorded disease courses included relapsing-remitting, secondary progressive and progressive-relapsing multiple sclerosis, and some patients had no subtype annotation. Patient repertoires were compared against about a dozen previously published healthy control repertoires from donors aged about 6 to 28 years. A subset of samples was prepared in parallel using single-end sample barcoding, then pooled and co-amplified after Illumina adapter ligation. Study-wide conclusions, independent of this receptor: Multiple sclerosis patients had significantly lower normalized Chao1 diversity than controls, a result that suggests substantial peripheral T-cell clonal expansion. When samples were clustered directly using the F measure, samples prepared in the same batch co-clustered strongly, which prompted a batch-effect correction. The multiple sclerosis patient group was slightly younger than the control group. About five TRBV segments, including TRBV5-6, TRBV5-1 and TRBV20-1, were significantly more frequent in patients than controls.

To demonstrate the VDJtools post-analysis software, TCR beta repertoires were profiled from the peripheral blood of about 13 young patients with multiple sclerosis. The patients with multiple sclerosis were children and adolescents between roughly 6 and 16 years of age. The CDR1 and CDR2 encoded by the germline V gene (reference sequence) are SEHNR and FQNEAQ. The trim is 5 bases for V and 4 bases for J, with a gap of 19 bases between the germline ends. The CDR3 numbers 16 residues from cysteine through phenylalanine. Only the CDR3 part of the read is kept: 48 bases, read in frame from the first base. As concerns this clonotype: The antigen it recognizes is unknown. No much larger clone exists at a distance of one base, and base qualities are not known.

Receptors were amplified or captured by PCR. Instrument used: Illumina HiSeq 2500. To reduce PCR and sequencing biases, unique molecular identifiers were built into the TCR beta cDNA libraries. Approximately 500,000 cDNA molecules were obtained per 1 to 10 million input T cells, so each molecule approximated one T cell. The patient libraries were prepared and sequenced using the same protocol as the earlier healthy control dataset. Samples belonging to the same batch were prepared together, multiplexed and sequenced on a shared HiSeq lane. The paper's data handling went like this. MIGEC was used to process the raw barcoded reads, and molecular identifier groups with only a single read were discarded before consensus assembly and CDR3 extraction. VDJtools was used for post-analysis of the clonotype tables, with diversity normalized by down-sampling every dataset to the smallest sample size. Repertoire overlap clustering matched CDR3 amino acid but not nucleotide sequences to correct batch-related cross-sample contamination. TCRdb trimmed public reads at Q25 via fastp, called clones via MiXCR and kept in-frame beta chains. Duplicate CDR3 protein sequences are folded into a single record with the most common DNA and genes. In this record, the V and J calls reflect TCRdb's handling and not the investigators' own analysis. The sample table contains 750,000 to 950,000 distinct CDR3 sequences; only one count was recorded for more than 45% of them. The ten largest make up around 4.7% of the sample.

The material sequenced was blood. The clonotype was recovered from a girl aged 10-17 years with multiple sclerosis. The rearranged chain carries TRBV7-9 and TRBJ2-3, with TRBD2 as a weak D call on 5 bases. The CDR3 protein is CASSPPGVVTPDTQYF. The DNA is as follows: TGTGCCAGCAGCCCCCCCGGGGTTGTGACCCCAGATACGCAGTATTTT.